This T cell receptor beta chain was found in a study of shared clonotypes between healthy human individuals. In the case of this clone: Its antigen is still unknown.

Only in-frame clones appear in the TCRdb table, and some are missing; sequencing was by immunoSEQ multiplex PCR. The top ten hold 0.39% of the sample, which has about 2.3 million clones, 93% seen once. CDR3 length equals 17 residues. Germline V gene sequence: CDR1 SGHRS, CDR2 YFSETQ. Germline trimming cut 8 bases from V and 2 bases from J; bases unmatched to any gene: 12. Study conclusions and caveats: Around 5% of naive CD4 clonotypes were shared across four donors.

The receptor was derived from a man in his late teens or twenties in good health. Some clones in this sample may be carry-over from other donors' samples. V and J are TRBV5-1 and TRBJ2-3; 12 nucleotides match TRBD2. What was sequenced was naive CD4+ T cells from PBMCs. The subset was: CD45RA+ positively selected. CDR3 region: CASRLLLAGGLTDTQYF. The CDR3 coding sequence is TGCGCCAGTCGCCTACTACTAGCGGGAGGACTCACAGATACGCAGTATTTT.